The clone carrying this TCR beta chain was recorded at least ten times. Hyperthyroidism of Graves' type that showed no ophthalmopathy progression within 18 months was stable. Exclusion criteria comprised uncontrolled infection, other autoimmune disease, pregnancy or lactation. Each diagnosis drew on symptoms, thyroxine, TRAb, thyroid ultrasound and orbital computed tomography findings. Out of 10 ml of fresh peripheral blood came the PBMCs. From RNA transcripts, TCR beta CDR3 regions were amplified. During a first-round RT-PCR of the TCR CDR3, the HTBI primer set was used. TCRdb reprocessed the multiplex PCR reads via MiXCR and lists one record per CDR3 protein. This sample carries about 210,000 distinct CDR3 sequences, 15% to 20% of them seen once, and the ten largest clones take around 50%. This entry comes from a study of T cells in Graves' hyperthyroidism and ophthalmopathy. Between the trimmed V and J ends, which lost 5 bases and 8 bases, there was a span of 16 bases. CDR3 length: 13 residues. CDR1 is DFQATT and CDR2 is SNEGSKA in the germline V gene (reference sequence).

What was sequenced was blood. The chain joins TRBV20-1 to TRBJ2-1; D unclear. This sequence originates from a man aged 45-65 years with Graves' hyperthyroidism. This chain's CDR3 is CSAYRAEGDEQFF. DNA of the CDR3: TGCAGTGCTTACCGGGCCGAAGGCGATGAGCAGTTCTTC.